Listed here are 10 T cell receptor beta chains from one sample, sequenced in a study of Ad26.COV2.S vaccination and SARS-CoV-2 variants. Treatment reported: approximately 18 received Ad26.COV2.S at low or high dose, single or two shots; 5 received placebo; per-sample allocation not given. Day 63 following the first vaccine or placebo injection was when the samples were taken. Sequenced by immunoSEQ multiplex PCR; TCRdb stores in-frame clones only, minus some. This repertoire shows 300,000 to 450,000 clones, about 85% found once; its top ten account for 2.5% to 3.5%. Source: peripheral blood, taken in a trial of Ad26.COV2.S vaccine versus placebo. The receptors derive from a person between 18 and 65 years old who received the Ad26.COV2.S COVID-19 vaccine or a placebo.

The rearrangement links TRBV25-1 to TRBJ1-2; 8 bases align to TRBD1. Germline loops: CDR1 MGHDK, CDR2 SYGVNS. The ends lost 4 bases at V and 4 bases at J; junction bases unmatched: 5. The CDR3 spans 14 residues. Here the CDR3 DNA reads TGTGCCAGCAGTGCAGGGGGCGCGGTCTATGGCTACACCTTC. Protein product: CASSAGGAVYGYTF.

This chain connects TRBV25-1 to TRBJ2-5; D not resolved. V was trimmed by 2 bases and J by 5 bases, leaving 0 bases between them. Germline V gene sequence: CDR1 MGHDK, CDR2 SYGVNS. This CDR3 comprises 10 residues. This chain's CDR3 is CASSEETQYF. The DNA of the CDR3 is TGTGCCAGCAGTGAAGAGACCCAGTACTTC.

In nucleotides, the CDR3 is TGCGCCAGCAGCAGGGACGGTACCTACGAGCAGTACTTC. Translation gives CASSRDGTYEQYF. The chain carries TRBV5-1 and TRBJ2-7; the D call may be TRBD1 or TRBD2 (5 bases each). Germline values: CDR1 SGHRS, CDR2 YFSETQ. The length of the CDR3 is 13 residues. V lost 4 bases and J lost 2, with 10 bases in between.

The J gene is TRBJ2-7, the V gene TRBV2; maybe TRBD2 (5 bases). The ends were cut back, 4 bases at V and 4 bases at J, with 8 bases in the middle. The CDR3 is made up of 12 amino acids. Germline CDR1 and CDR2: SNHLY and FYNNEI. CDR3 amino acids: CASSVRGYEQYF. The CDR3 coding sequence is TGTGCCAGCAGTGTCCGAGGGTACGAGCAGTACTTC.

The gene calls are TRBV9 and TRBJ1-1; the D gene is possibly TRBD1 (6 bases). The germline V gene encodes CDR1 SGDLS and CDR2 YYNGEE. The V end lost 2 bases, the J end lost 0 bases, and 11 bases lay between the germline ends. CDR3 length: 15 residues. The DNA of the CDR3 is TGTGCCAGCAGCGTCACCGGGACAATGAACACTGAAGCTTTCTTT. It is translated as CASSVTGTMNTEAFF.

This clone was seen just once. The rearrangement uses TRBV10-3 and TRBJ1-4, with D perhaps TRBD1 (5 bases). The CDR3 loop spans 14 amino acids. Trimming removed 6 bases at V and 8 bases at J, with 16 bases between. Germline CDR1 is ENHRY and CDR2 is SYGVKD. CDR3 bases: TGTGCCATCAGCCCCAGGGAGGGGTTCGAAAAACTGTTTTTT. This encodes CAISPREGFEKLFF.

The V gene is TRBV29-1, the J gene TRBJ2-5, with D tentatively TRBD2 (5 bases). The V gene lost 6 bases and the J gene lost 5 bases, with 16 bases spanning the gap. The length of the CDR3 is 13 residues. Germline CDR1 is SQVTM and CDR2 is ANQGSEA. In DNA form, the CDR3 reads TGCAGCGTCGTACGGGGATTAATGGAGACCCAGTACTTC. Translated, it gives CSVVRGLMETQYF.

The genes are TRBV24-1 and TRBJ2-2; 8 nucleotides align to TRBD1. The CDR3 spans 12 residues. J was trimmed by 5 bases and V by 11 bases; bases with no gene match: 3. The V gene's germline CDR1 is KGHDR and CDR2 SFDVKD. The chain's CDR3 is CAIDRGTGELFF. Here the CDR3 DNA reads TGTGCCATCGACAGGGGTACCGGGGAGCTGTTTTTT.

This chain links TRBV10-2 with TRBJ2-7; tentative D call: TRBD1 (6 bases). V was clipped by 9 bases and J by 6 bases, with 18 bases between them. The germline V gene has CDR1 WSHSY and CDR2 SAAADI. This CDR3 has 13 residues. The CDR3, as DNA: TGCGCCAGTAACTGGGACAAGGGGTCCGAGCAGTACTTC. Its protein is CASNWDKGSEQYF.

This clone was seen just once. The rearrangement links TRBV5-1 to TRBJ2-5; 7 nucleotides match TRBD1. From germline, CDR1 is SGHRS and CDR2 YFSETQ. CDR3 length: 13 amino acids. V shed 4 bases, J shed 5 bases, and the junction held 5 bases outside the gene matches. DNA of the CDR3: TGCGCCAGCAGCGTACAGGGGAGTGAGACCCAGTACTTC. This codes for CASSVQGSETQYF. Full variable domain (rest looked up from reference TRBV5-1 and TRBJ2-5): KAGVTQTPRYLIKTRGQQVTLSCSPISGHRSVSWYQQTPGQGLQFLFEYFSETQRNKGNFPGRFSGRQFSNSRSEMNVSTLELGDSALYLCASSVQGSETQYFGPGTRLLVL.